A selection of T cell receptor beta chains follows, all from one sample in a study of T-cell memory formation after mild COVID-19. A single record per CDR3 protein comes from TCRdb applying MiXCR to the 5' RACE reads. Of more than 200,000 distinct CDR3 sequences detected, 16% appear once; the ten largest clones hold 3.5%. Sequenced sample: PBMCs or a T cell subset sorted from them (not recorded which). These receptors all stem from a man aged 18 to 30 who had mild COVID-19 (a few samples of this study predate the infection). Cell type and time point are not known. Each CDR3 is given with its conserved first and last residue. The D gene is left open where the match is weak. Clone size is not always given. Where it is, it says once, few, many or a class for expanded clones.

j_call,v_call,clone_size,d_call,cdr3_aa,cdr3_nt
TRBJ2-6,TRBV7-2,few,NA,CASSSRDSLSGANVLTF,TGTGCCAGCAGCTCTCGCGACAGCCTCTCTGGGGCCAACGTCCTGACTTTC
TRBJ1-1,TRBV19,NA,NA,CASSIDFNTEAFF,TGTGCCAGTAGTATAGATTTCAACACTGAAGCTTTCTTT
TRBJ2-1,TRBV6-2/TRBV6-3,NA,TRBD1,CASRFLGTGGEQFF,TGTGCCAGCAGGTTCCTCGGGACAGGGGGGGAGCAGTTCTTC
TRBJ1-1,TRBV4-3,NA,TRBD1,CASSQVDRGNTEAFF,TGCGCCAGCAGCCAAGTTGACAGGGGCAACACTGAAGCTTTCTTT
TRBJ1-6,TRBV12-3/TRBV12-4,few,NA,CASSWGETLHF,TGTGCCAGCAGTTGGGGGGAAACCCTCCACTTT
TRBJ1-1,TRBV3-1,NA,NA,CASSHGRDTEAFF,TGTGCCAGCAGCCATGGACGGGACACTGAAGCTTTCTTT
TRBJ2-3,TRBV9,NA,NA,CASSVEGITDTQYF,TGTGCCAGCAGCGTCGAGGGGATCACAGATACGCAGTATTTT
TRBJ1-3,TRBV12-3/TRBV12-4,NA,TRBD1,CAHRDRTGNTIYF,TGTGCCCACCGGGACAGGACTGGAAACACCATATATTTT
TRBJ2-7,TRBV6-1,NA,NA,CASSGQNSYEQYF,TGTGCCAGCTCCGGACAGAACTCCTACGAGCAGTACTTC
TRBJ2-2,TRBV5-6,few,NA,CASSLTPTGELFF,TGTGCCAGCAGCTTAACACCCACCGGGGAGCTGTTTTTT